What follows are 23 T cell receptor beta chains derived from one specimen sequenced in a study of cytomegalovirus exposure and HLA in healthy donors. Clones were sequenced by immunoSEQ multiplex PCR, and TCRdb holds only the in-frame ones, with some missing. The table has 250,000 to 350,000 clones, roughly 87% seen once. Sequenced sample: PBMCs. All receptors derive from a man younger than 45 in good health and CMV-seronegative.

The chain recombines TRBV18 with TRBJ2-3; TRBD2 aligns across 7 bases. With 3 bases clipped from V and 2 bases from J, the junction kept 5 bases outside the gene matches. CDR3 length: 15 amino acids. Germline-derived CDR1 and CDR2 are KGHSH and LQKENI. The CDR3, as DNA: TGTGCCAGCTCACCGACTAGCCGAGTCACAGATACGCAGTATTTT. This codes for CASSPTSRVTDTQYF. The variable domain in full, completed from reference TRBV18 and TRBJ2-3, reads NAGVMQNPRHLVRRRGQEARLRCSPMKGHSHVYWYRQLPEEGLKFMVYLQKENIIDESGMPKERFSAEFPKEGPSILRIQQVVRGDSAAYFCASSPTSRVTDTQYFGPGTRLTVL.

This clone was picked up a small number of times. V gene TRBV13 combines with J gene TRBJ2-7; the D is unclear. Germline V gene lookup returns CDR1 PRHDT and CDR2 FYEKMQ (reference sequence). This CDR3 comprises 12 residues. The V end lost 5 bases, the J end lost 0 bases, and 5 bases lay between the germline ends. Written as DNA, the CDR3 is TGTGCCAGCAGCAAGAGCTCCTACGAGCAGTACTTC. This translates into CASSKSSYEQYF.

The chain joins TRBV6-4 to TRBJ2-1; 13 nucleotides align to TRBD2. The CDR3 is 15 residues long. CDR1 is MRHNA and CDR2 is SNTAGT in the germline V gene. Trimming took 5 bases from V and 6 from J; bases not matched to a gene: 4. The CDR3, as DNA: TGTGCCAGCAGTCCGACTAGCGGGGGGCGCAATGAGCAGTTCTTC. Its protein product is CASSPTSGGRNEQFF.

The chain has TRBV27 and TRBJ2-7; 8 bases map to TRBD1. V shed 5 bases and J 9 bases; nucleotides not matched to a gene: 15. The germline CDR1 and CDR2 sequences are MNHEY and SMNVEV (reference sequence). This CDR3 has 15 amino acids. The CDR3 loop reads CASSPGTGAQGGQYF. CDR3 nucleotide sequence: TGTGCCAGCAGTCCAGGGACAGGCGCCCAGGGCGGGCAGTACTTC.

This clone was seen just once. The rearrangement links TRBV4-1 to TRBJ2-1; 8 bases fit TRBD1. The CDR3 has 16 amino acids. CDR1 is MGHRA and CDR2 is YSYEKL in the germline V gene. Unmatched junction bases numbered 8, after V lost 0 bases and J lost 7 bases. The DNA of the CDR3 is TGCGCCAGCAGCCAAGAAATTACAGGGGGGACGAATGAGCAGTTCTTC. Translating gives CASSQEITGGTNEQFF.

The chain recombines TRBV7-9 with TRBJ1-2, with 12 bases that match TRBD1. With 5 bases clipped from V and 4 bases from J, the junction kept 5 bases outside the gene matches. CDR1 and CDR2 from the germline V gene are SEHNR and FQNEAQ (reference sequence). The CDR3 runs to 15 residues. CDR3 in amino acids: CASSPPGQGAYGYTF. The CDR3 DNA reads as TGTGCCAGCAGCCCGCCGGGACAGGGGGCCTATGGCTACACCTTC.

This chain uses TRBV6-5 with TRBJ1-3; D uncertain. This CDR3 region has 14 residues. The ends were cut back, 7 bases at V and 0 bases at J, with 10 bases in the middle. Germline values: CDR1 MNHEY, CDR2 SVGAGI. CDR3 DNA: TGTGCCAGCACAGGAACCAACTCTGGAAACACCATATATTTT. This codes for CASTGTNSGNTIYF.

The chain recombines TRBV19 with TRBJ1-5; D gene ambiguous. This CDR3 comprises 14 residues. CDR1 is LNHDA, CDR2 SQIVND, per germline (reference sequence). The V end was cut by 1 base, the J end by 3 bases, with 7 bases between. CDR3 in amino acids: CASSIGGFNQPQHF. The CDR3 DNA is TGTGCCAGTAGTATAGGCGGATTCAATCAGCCCCAGCATTTT.

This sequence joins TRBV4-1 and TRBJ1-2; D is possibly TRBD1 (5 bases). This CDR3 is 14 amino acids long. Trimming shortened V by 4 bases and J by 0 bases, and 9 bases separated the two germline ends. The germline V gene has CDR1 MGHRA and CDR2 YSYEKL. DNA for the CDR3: TGCGCCAGCAGCCCGACAGAAGCTAACTATGGCTACACCTTC. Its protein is CASSPTEANYGYTF.

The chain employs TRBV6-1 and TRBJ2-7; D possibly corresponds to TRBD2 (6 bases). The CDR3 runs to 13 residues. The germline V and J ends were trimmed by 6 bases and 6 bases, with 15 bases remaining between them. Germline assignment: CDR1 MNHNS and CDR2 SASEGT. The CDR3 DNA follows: TGTGCCAGCAGGCCCATGGGGGGTACCGAGCAGTACTTC. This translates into CASRPMGGTEQYF.

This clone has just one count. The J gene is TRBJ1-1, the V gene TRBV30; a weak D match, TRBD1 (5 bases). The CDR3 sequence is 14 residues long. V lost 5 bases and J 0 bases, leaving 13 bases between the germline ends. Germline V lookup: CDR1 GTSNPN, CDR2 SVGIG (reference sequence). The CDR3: CAWGEGQLNTEAFF. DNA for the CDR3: TGTGCCTGGGGGGAGGGGCAGCTGAACACTGAAGCTTTCTTT.

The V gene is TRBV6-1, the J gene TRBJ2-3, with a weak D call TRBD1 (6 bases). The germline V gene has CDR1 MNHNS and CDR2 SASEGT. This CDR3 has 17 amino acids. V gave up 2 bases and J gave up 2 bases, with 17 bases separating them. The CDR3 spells CASSEFRTVTVTDTQYF. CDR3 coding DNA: TGTGCCAGCAGTGAATTTAGGACAGTGACTGTCACAGATACGCAGTATTTT.

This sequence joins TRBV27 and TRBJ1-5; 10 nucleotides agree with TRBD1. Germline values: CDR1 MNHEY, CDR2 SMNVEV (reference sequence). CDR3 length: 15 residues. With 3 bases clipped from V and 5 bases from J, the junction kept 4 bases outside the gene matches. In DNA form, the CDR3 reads TGTGCCAGCAGTTTTGGGACAGGGGCGGATCAGCCCCAGCATTTT. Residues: CASSFGTGADQPQHF.

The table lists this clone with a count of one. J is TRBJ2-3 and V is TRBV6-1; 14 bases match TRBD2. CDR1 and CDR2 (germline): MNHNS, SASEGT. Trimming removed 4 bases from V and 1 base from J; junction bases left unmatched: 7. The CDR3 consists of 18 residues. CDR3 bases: TGTGCCAGCAGTGGGAGACTAGCGGGGGGGCCGGGCACAGATACGCAGTATTTT. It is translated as CASSGRLAGGPGTDTQYF.

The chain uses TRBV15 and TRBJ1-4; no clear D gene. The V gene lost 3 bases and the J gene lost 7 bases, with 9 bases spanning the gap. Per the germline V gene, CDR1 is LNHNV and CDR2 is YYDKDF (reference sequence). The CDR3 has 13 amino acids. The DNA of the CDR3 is TGTGCCACCAGCAGCAGCGAGTTTGAAAAACTGTTTTTT. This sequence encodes CATSSSEFEKLFF.

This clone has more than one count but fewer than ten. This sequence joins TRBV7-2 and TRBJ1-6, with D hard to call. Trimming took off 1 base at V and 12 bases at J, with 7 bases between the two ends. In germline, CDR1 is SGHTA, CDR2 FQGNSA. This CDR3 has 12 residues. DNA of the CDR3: TGTGCCAGCAGCTTAGGACTTGGACCCCTCCACTTT. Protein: CASSLGLGPLHF.

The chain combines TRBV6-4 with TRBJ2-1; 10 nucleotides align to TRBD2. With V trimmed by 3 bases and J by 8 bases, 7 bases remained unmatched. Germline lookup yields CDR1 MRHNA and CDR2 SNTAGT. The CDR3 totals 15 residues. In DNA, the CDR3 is TGTGCCAGCAGTGAAGTCAGCGGGGGGGCAGATGAGCAGTTCTTC. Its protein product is CASSEVSGGADEQFF.

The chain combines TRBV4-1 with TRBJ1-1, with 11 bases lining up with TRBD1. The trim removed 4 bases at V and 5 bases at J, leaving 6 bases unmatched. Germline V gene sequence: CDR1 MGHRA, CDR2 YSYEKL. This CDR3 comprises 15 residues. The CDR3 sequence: CASSRGTGGRTEAFF. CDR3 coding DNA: TGCGCCAGCAGCCGAGGGACAGGGGGTCGTACTGAAGCTTTCTTT.

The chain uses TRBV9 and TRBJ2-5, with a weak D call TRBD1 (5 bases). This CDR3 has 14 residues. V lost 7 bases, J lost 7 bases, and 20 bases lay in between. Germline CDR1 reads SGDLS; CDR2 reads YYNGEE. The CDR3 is CASSSRGARRTQYF. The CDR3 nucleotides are TGTGCCAGCTCCTCTCGTGGGGCCAGGAGGACCCAGTACTTC.

The CDR3 spells CASTTLAVGDTGELFF. DNA of the CDR3: TGTGCCAGCACCACACTAGCGGTAGGGGACACCGGGGAGCTGTTTTTT. This rearrangement joins TRBV6-6 to TRBJ2-2; 8 bases are a match to TRBD2. V shed 7 bases, J shed 3 bases, and the junction held 10 bases outside the gene matches. The CDR3 contains 16 residues. Germline CDR1 is MNHNY and CDR2 is SVGAGI (reference sequence).

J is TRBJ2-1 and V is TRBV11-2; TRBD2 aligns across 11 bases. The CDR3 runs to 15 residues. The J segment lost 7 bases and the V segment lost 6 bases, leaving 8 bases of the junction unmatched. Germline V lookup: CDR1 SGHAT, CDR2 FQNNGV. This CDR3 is CASSSGTSGFNEQFF. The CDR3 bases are TGTGCCAGCAGTAGCGGGACTAGCGGTTTTAATGAGCAGTTCTTC.

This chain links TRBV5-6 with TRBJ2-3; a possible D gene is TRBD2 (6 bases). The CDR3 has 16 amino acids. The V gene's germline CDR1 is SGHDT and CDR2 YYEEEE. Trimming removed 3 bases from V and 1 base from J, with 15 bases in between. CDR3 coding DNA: TGTGCCAGCAGCTGGGACCTAGGCGGGGGCACAGATACGCAGTATTTT. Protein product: CASSWDLGGGTDTQYF.

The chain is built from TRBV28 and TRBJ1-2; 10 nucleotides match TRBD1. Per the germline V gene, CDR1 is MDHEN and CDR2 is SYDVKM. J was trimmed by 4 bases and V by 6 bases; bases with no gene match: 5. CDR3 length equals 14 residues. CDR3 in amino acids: CASRTGTGVYGYTF. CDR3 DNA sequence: TGTGCCAGCAGGACCGGGACAGGGGTCTATGGCTACACCTTC.